This T cell receptor beta chain was observed in a study of CD8 T cells in ankylosing spondylitis. Findings of the study overall: Clones linked to the disease showed a CD8+ phenotype. They occurred at relatively low frequencies in peripheral blood.

Quantitative 5'-RACE with molecular barcodes generated TCR beta libraries. TCRdb processed the 5' RACE reads anew with MiXCR; each CDR3 protein has one entry. The repertoire holds some 130,000 distinct CDR3 sequences, approximately 7.4% seen once, with around an eighth in the top ten. Germline assignment: CDR1 LGHDT and CDR2 YNNKEL (reference sequence). The CDR3 spans 14 residues. V lost 1 base and J lost 7; bases outside the gene matches: 5. This clonotype showed up many times. Its specificity is unknown. This TCR was sampled from a female donor with ankylosing spondylitis or in good health (not recorded which). The J gene is TRBJ1-2, the V gene TRBV3-1, with 8 bases aligning to TRBD1. The sample comprised blood, either unsorted or a sorted T cell fraction (not recorded which). The CDR3 nucleotides read TGTGCCAGCAGCCAAGGACAGGGGCCGAGTGGCTACACCTTC. This translates into CASSQGQGPSGYTF.